The 26 T cell receptor beta chains presented below share a single source sample, sequenced in a study of T-cell reconstitution after alpha-beta-depleted transplantation in children. Using unique molecular identifiers, the investigators prepared the TCRbeta library. TCRdb passed the PCR reads through MiXCR, listing each CDR3 protein once. Here the sample spans about 540,000 distinct CDR3 sequences, around 18% being singletons. Specimen: PBMCs from the stem cell graft donor, collected from the stem cell graft. These receptors were taken from a human donor who donated a stem cell graft to a child with acute lymphoblastic leukemia.

The chain recombines TRBV5-1 with TRBJ2-2; D is unclear. There are 15 residues in the CDR3. V was cut by 0 bases and J by 5 bases, with 11 bases left in between. The V gene's germline CDR1 is SGHRS and CDR2 YFSETQ. CDR3 protein: CASSLVVYQTGELFF. As DNA, the CDR3 is TGCGCCAGCAGCTTGGTCGTCTATCAAACCGGGGAGCTGTTTTTT.

This chain uses TRBV5-6 with TRBJ2-7; 9 positions agree with TRBD2. The trim removed 4 bases at V and 3 bases at J, leaving 5 bases unmatched. Germline CDR1 SGHDT, CDR2 YYEEEE. The CDR3 runs to 14 residues. CDR3 sequence: CASSGSGSLYEQYF. CDR3 in DNA: TGTGCCAGCAGCGGTAGCGGGAGTCTCTACGAGCAGTACTTC.

V usage is TRBV20-1 and J usage is TRBJ2-7; D gene uncertain. Deletions cut 0 bases from V and 2 bases from J, with 8 bases between. This CDR3 region has 13 residues. The V gene's germline CDR1 is DFQATT and CDR2 SNEGSKA (reference sequence). The DNA of the CDR3 is TGCAGTGCTAGAGATAGCTTTACCTACGAGCAGTACTTC. It is translated as CSARDSFTYEQYF.

This clonotype has just a few counts. The genes are TRBV5-1 and TRBJ2-7; tentatively, D is TRBD2 (5 bases). V was trimmed by 2 bases and J by 0 bases, leaving 12 bases between them. The CDR3 has 15 residues. Germline CDR1 SGHRS, CDR2 YFSETQ. This chain's CDR3 is CASSFFGESSYEQYF. CDR3 in DNA: TGCGCCAGCAGCTTTTTTGGGGAGAGCTCCTACGAGCAGTACTTC.

The J gene is TRBJ1-2, the V gene TRBV12-3 or TRBV12-4; no clear D. The CDR3 spans 16 residues. V dropped 7 bases and J dropped 5 bases, with 23 bases sitting between them. The CDR3 reads CASNLTPEHLPYGYTF. The DNA of the CDR3 is TGTGCCAGCAACCTTACCCCAGAACATCTACCTTATGGCTACACCTTC.

The chain joins TRBV12-3 or TRBV12-4 to TRBJ2-3, with 11 bases identical to TRBD2. The CDR3 covers 14 residues. Trimming at V came to 8 bases and at J to 6 bases, leaving 7 bases not matched to a gene. For the CDR3, the DNA is TGTGCCAGCCTTCATAGCGGGAGGGCGGATACGCAGTATTTT. Its translation is CASLHSGRADTQYF.

This clonotype was detected a few times. CDR3 in amino acids: CASITVASNYGYTF. CDR3 sequence (DNA): TGTGCCAGCATAACGGTAGCCAGTAACTATGGCTACACCTTC. The V and J genes are TRBV5-6 and TRBJ1-2; D gene ambiguous. V lost 6 bases and J 1 base, leaving 13 bases between the germline ends. The length of the CDR3 is 14 residues. Germline V gene sequence: CDR1 SGHDT, CDR2 YYEEEE.

Only a few counts were recorded for this clonotype. The V call is TRBV20-1, the J call TRBJ2-4; 9 bases fit TRBD2. The V gene's germline CDR1 is DFQATT and CDR2 SNEGSKA (reference sequence). The CDR3 sequence is 16 residues long. DNA for the CDR3: TGCGGGGTAGCGGGAGTGGAGGGAATAGCCAAAAACATTCAGTACTTC. Protein sequence: CGVAGVEGIAKNIQYF.

This clonotype was found a few times. This chain connects TRBV5-1 to TRBJ1-2; 7 bases are shared with TRBD1. The germline V gene encodes CDR1 SGHRS and CDR2 YFSETQ. V shed 0 bases, J shed 6 bases, and the junction held 8 bases outside the gene matches. The CDR3 has 15 residues. The CDR3 reads CASSLDPTGSDGYTF. The CDR3 DNA sequence: TGCGCCAGCAGCTTGGACCCGACAGGGTCGGATGGCTACACCTTC.

The CDR3: CASSRDTGLMTEAFF. In DNA, the CDR3 is TGTGCCAGCAGTCGGGACACGGGATTAATGACTGAAGCTTTCTTT. The genes are TRBV2 and TRBJ1-1, with a possible D match to TRBD1 (6 bases). Germline CDR1 and CDR2: SNHLY and FYNNEI. The CDR3 has 15 amino acids. V was cut by 5 bases and J by 5 bases, with 18 bases left in between.

This clonotype was counted between two and nine times. The V and J genes are TRBV29-1 and TRBJ1-2; D is unclear. Germline V gene data show CDR1 as SQVTM and CDR2 as ANQGSEA. CDR3 length: 12 residues. Trimming took off 4 bases at V and 1 base at J, with 7 bases between the two ends. The CDR3 DNA follows: TGCAGCGTTGCGGGAAATAACTATGGCTACACCTTC. Its protein product is CSVAGNNYGYTF.

This clonotype was seen a handful of times. This rearrangement joins TRBV5-6 to TRBJ1-1; no clear D gene. Germline-derived CDR1 and CDR2 are SGHDT and YYEEEE. The germline V and J ends were trimmed by 5 bases and 4 bases, with 15 bases remaining between them. The CDR3 runs to 14 residues. CDR3 loop: CASRLTGGITEAFF. In DNA form, the CDR3 reads TGTGCCAGCAGGTTGACGGGAGGTATCACTGAAGCTTTCTTT.

This clonotype was observed a few times. This chain joins TRBV2 and TRBJ2-3; 15 bases match TRBD2. J lost 2 bases, V lost 3 bases, and 3 bases had no gene match. The germline V gene has CDR1 SNHLY and CDR2 FYNNEI. The CDR3 totals 17 residues. CDR3 loop: CASSEGLAGGFTDTQYF. The CDR3 nucleotides are TGTGCCAGCAGTGAGGGACTAGCGGGAGGCTTCACAGATACGCAGTATTTT.

This clonotype was observed a few times. This chain uses TRBV27 with TRBJ2-1; the match to TRBD1 covers 10 bases. V trimming: 7 bases; J trimming: 4 bases; junction bases outside the gene matches: 7. The CDR3 has 15 residues. CDR1 and CDR2 (germline): MNHEY, SMNVEV (reference sequence). CDR3 loop: CASTAGTGAYNEQFF. The CDR3 DNA is TGTGCCAGCACCGCAGGGACAGGGGCTTACAATGAGCAGTTCTTC.

This chain uses TRBV2 with TRBJ2-1, with TRBD2 matching over 11 bases. The CDR3 spans 17 residues. Germline CDR1 SNHLY, CDR2 FYNNEI. The V segment lost 6 bases and the J segment 8 bases; nucleotides outside the gene matches: 15. The CDR3 sequence is CASRETPLTSGIHEQFF. The CDR3 DNA reads as TGTGCCAGCAGGGAGACCCCTTTGACTAGCGGGATCCATGAGCAGTTCTTC.

This clonotype has just one count. The chain links TRBV24-1 to TRBJ2-7, with TRBD1 matching 8 bases. The germline V gene has CDR1 KGHDR and CDR2 SFDVKD. V shed 1 base and J 6 bases; nucleotides not matched to a gene: 1. This CDR3 contains 13 residues. The CDR3 loop is CATSDFDRGEQYF. The CDR3 nucleotides are TGTGCCACCAGTGATTTTGACAGGGGCGAGCAGTACTTC.

The CDR3 sequence is CASSESGGREAFF. As DNA, the CDR3 is TGCGCCAGCAGTGAGTCGGGGGGGAGAGAAGCTTTCTTT. The chain uses TRBV10-1 and TRBJ1-1; the D gene is possibly TRBD1 (5 bases). CDR3 length: 13 amino acids. V was shortened by 0 bases and J by 8 bases, with 10 bases between the two germline ends. From germline, CDR1 is WNHNN and CDR2 SYGVQD (reference sequence).

The chain recombines TRBV7-9 with TRBJ2-7; D may be TRBD1 (6 bases). V was cut by 3 bases and J by 4 bases, with 10 bases left in between. The CDR3 extends over 13 amino acids. The germline gives CDR1 SEHNR, CDR2 FQNEAQ (reference sequence). The CDR3, as DNA: TGTGCCAGCAGCTTCGAACAGGGATACGAGCAGTACTTC. Translated: CASSFEQGYEQYF.

This clonotype was counted only a few times. V is TRBV20-1 and J is TRBJ1-5; D is unresolved. Deletions cut 5 bases from V and 1 base from J, with 12 bases between. The CDR3 is 14 amino acids. CDR1 is DFQATT and CDR2 is SNEGSKA in the germline V gene (reference sequence). CDR3: CSASAPGSNQPQHF. The CDR3 DNA follows: TGCAGTGCTTCGGCCCCGGGGAGCAATCAGCCCCAGCATTTT.

This clonotype was detected only a few times. The chain combines TRBV12-3 or TRBV12-4 with TRBJ1-1; TRBD1 might be the D (5 bases). The germline V and J ends were trimmed by 5 bases and 0 bases, with 10 bases remaining between them. CDR3 length: 14 amino acids. As DNA, the CDR3 is TGTGCCAGCAGTCACTGGGGCATGAACACTGAAGCTTTCTTT. Its translation: CASSHWGMNTEAFF.

The chain couples TRBV11-2 to TRBJ2-5, with D maybe TRBD2 (6 bases). The CDR3 spans 14 residues. Trimming removed 4 bases from V and 3 bases from J, with 12 bases in between. Germline V lookup: CDR1 SGHAT, CDR2 FQNNGV. The CDR3 nucleotides are TGTGCCAGCAGCTGGCGGGGCTTGGAAGAGACCCAGTACTTC. It yields the protein CASSWRGLEETQYF.

The chain joins TRBV12-3 or TRBV12-4 to TRBJ1-1, with D possibly being TRBD1 (6 bases). This CDR3 contains 15 residues. V was clipped by 3 bases and J by 1 base, with 12 bases between them. In DNA, the CDR3 is TGTGCCAGCAGTTTGAGGGGGGCAGCGAACACTGAAGCTTTCTTT. Translated: CASSLRGAANTEAFF.

This clonotype was counted between two and nine times. V usage is TRBV27 and J usage is TRBJ2-5, with 7 bases identical to TRBD2. Trimming removed 9 bases from V and 2 bases from J; junction bases left unmatched: 12. CDR3 length: 15 residues. Germline loops: CDR1 MNHEY, CDR2 SMNVEV (reference sequence). The CDR3 DNA reads TGTGCCAGTTGGGGGGTAGCGGGCGATCAAGAGACCCAGTACTTC. Encoded protein: CASWGVAGDQETQYF.

CDR3 in amino acids: CASSYEQETQYF. The DNA for the CDR3 is TGCGCCAGCAGCTACGAACAAGAGACCCAGTACTTC. The chain combines TRBV5-1 with TRBJ2-5, with D unclear. V lost 3 bases, J lost 2 bases, and 5 bases lay in between. Looked up from germline, CDR1 is SGHRS and CDR2 is YFSETQ. CDR3 length equals 12 residues.

This chain links TRBV5-1 with TRBJ1-1; possible D gene TRBD1, 6 bases. The CDR3 length is 13 residues. Deletions cut 2 bases from V and 6 bases from J, with 11 bases between. Germline V CDR1 and CDR2: SGHRS, YFSETQ. The CDR3 sequence is CASSFGDNPEAFF. The CDR3 nucleotides read TGCGCCAGCAGCTTTGGGGACAACCCTGAAGCTTTCTTT. The whole variable domain, remainder taken from reference TRBV5-1 and TRBJ1-1, is KAGVTQTPRYLIKTRGQQVTLSCSPISGHRSVSWYQQTPGQGLQFLFEYFSETQRNKGNFPGRFSGRQFSNSRSEMNVSTLELGDSALYLCASSFGDNPEAFFGQGTRLTVV.

The chain couples TRBV29-1 to TRBJ2-1, with TRBD2 matching 15 bases. This CDR3 is built from 17 residues. Trimming removed 6 bases from V and 8 bases from J; junction bases left unmatched: 14. CDR1 SQVTM and CDR2 ANQGSEA come from the germline V gene. In DNA form, the CDR3 reads TGCAGCGTGATCTCGGGACTAGCGGGAGGCCCCCGGGATGAGCAGTTCTTC. Translated: CSVISGLAGGPRDEQFF.